These T cell receptor beta chains were read from a single sample in a study of response to subunit inactivated influenza vaccine. TCRdb reprocessed the RT-PCR reads with MiXCR, giving one entry per CDR3 protein. The sample comprises roughly 650,000 distinct CDR3 sequences, around 15% of which are singletons, and approximately 7.6% rests with the top ten. The material was PBMCs from blood, obtained 14 to 15 days before vaccination. These receptors all come from a man aged 50 or older who received an inactivated influenza vaccine. CDR3s include the opening cysteine and the closing phenylalanine or tryptophan. A D gene is named only where the DNA matches it firmly. Not all rows give a size; the values are once, few, many and, for expanded clones, a class.

cdr3_length j_call d_call v_call clone_size cdr3_aa cdr3_nt
14 TRBJ2-5 NA TRBV9 many CASSVDQLQETQYF TGTGCCAGCAGCGTAGATCAACTCCAAGAGACCCAGTACTTC
19 TRBJ2-3 TRBD2 TRBV15 NA CATEDGLAGVAHPTDTQYF TGTGCCACAGAAGACGGACTAGCGGGAGTAGCCCACCCAACAGATACGCAGTATTTT
14 TRBJ2-1 TRBD2 TRBV20-1 NA CSAPLAGSWNEQFF TGCAGTGCTCCCCTAGCGGGGTCCTGGAATGAGCAGTTCTTC
11 TRBJ1-2 NA TRBV3-1 few CASRSTYGYTF TGTGCCAGCAGAAGCACCTATGGCTACACCTTC
14 TRBJ2-3 NA TRBV10-3 many CAIRLDQLGDTQYF TGTGCCATCAGACTGGACCAGCTAGGAGATACGCAGTATTTT
15 TRBJ2-1 TRBD2 TRBV15 few CATSNWREVFNEQFF TGTGCCACCAGCAATTGGCGGGAGGTGTTTAATGAGCAGTTCTTC
13 TRBJ2-1 NA TRBV10-2 NA CASSDRAVHEQFF TGCGCCAGCAGTGACAGGGCGGTCCATGAGCAGTTCTTC
15 TRBJ1-5 NA TRBV7-2 NA CASSLVVGVNQPQHF TGTGCCAGCAGCTTAGTTGTGGGGGTCAACCAGCCCCAGCATTTT
15 TRBJ1-5 NA TRBV12-3/TRBV12-4 many CASSLSGRGDQPQHF TGTGCCAGCAGTTTATCCGGGCGGGGGGATCAGCCCCAGCATTTT
15 TRBJ2-7 NA TRBV7-4 few CASSGRQESSYEQYF TGTGCCAGCAGCGGTCGACAGGAGAGCTCCTACGAGCAGTACTTC
13 TRBJ1-2 NA TRBV5-7 NA CASSLQGISGYTF TGTGCCAGCAGCCTACAGGGTATTTCAGGCTACACCTTC
15 TRBJ2-5 NA TRBV7-6 NA CASSLRTQGQETQYF TGTGCCAGCAGCCTGAGGACGCAAGGGCAAGAGACCCAGTACTTC
13 TRBJ2-3 TRBD2 TRBV29-1 many CSVSGGEVGTQYF TGCAGCGTTTCCGGGGGGGAAGTGGGTACGCAGTATTTT
15 TRBJ2-7 NA TRBV27 few CASSLRRVRTYEQYF TGTGCCAGCAGTTTACGCCGGGTTAGGACCTACGAGCAGTACTTC
15 TRBJ1-4 NA TRBV3-1 NA CASSQGVLDGEKLFF TGTGCCAGCAGCCAAGGAGTGCTAGACGGTGAAAAACTGTTTTTT
16 TRBJ2-7 NA TRBV12-3/TRBV12-4 few CASSLKWLTGLGEQYF TGTGCCAGCAGTTTAAAGTGGTTAACAGGACTTGGGGAGCAGTACTTC
19 TRBJ1-2 TRBD1 TRBV2 few CASRDTGQGLGTINYGYTF TGTGCCAGCAGGGATACGGGACAGGGGCTAGGCACTATAAACTATGGCTACACCTTC
13 TRBJ2-7 NA TRBV4-3 few CASSQDGSYEQYF TGCGCCAGCAGCCAAGACGGGTCCTACGAGCAGTACTTC
14 TRBJ2-7 NA TRBV20-1 NA CSARGPQGPDEQYF TGCAGTGCTAGAGGTCCCCAAGGACCGGACGAGCAGTACTTC
11 TRBJ1-4 NA TRBV20-1 few CSATTNEKLFF TGCAGTGCTACAACTAATGAAAAACTGTTTTTT
18 TRBJ2-1 NA TRBV11-2 NA CASSLVIASSRSYNEQFF TGTGCCAGCAGCTTAGTAATCGCTAGCAGTCGCTCCTACAATGAGCAGTTCTTC
13 TRBJ2-5 NA TRBV5-1 NA CASSSDGKETQYF TGCGCCAGCAGCTCCGACGGGAAAGAGACCCAGTACTTC
16 TRBJ2-1 TRBD2 TRBV20-1 few CSARVPLAGVGNEQFF TGCAGTGCTAGAGTTCCCCTAGCGGGAGTAGGCAATGAGCAGTTCTTC
15 TRBJ2-2 NA TRBV5-1 many CASSLEGPHTGELFF TGCGCCAGCAGCTTGGAAGGGCCCCACACCGGGGAGCTGTTTTTT
15 TRBJ2-3 TRBD2 TRBV28 many CASRGTSGRTDTQYF TGTGCCAGCAGGGGGACTAGCGGGAGGACAGATACGCAGTATTTT
16 TRBJ2-2 NA TRBV12-3/TRBV12-4 few CASRHRDSKNTGELFF TGTGCCAGCAGGCACCGGGACTCCAAGAACACCGGGGAGCTGTTTTTT
13 TRBJ2-7 NA TRBV20-1 few CSAGARVLNEQYF TGCAGTGCGGGAGCCAGGGTATTGAACGAGCAGTACTTC
14 TRBJ1-1 NA TRBV2 NA CSMSPMGASTEAFF TGTTCCATGAGTCCAATGGGGGCGAGCACTGAAGCTTTCTTT
14 TRBJ2-3 NA TRBV7-2 NA CASKRVGNTDTQYF TGTGCCAGCAAGAGGGTGGGGAACACAGATACGCAGTATTTT
12 TRBJ1-4 NA TRBV20-1 NA CSAFGPNEKLFF TGCAGTGCTTTTGGTCCTAATGAAAAACTGTTTTTT
14 TRBJ2-3 TRBD1 TRBV20-1 NA CSAIYRGGTDTQYF TGCAGTGCTATATACAGGGGTGGGACAGATACGCAGTATTTT
18 TRBJ2-1 TRBD2 TRBV6-2/TRBV6-3 NA CASSYALAGPSSYNEQFF TGTGCCAGCAGTTACGCACTAGCGGGGCCTAGCTCCTACAATGAGCAGTTCTTC
13 TRBJ2-1 TRBD2 TRBV9 NA CASTREGGNEQFF TGTGCCAGCACCCGGGAGGGCGGCAATGAGCAGTTCTTC
14 TRBJ2-7 TRBD1 TRBV6-1 NA CASTRDRGNYEQYF TGTGCCAGCACCCGGGACAGGGGCAACTACGAGCAGTACTTC
15 TRBJ2-5 TRBD2 TRBV28 many CASSSLTSGQETQYF TGTGCCAGCAGTTCCCTTACTAGCGGTCAAGAGACCCAGTACTTC
14 TRBJ1-2 NA TRBV5-6 NA CASSPGGVSYGYTF TGTGCCAGCAGCCCCGGGGGGGTCTCCTATGGCTACACCTTC
13 TRBJ2-7 NA TRBV24-1 few CATSESGRKEQYF TGTGCCACCAGTGAGTCGGGCCGTAAGGAGCAGTACTTC
19 TRBJ1-5 TRBD1 TRBV30 NA CAWSPPRGEDRISNQPQHF TGTGCCTGGAGCCCCCCTCGGGGGGAGGACAGGATTAGCAATCAGCCCCAGCATTTT
14 TRBJ2-1 NA TRBV12-3/TRBV12-4 few CASSPGLMSNEQFF TGTGCCAGCAGCCCAGGGCTGATGTCCAATGAGCAGTTCTTC
13 TRBJ2-1 TRBD2 TRBV10-3 few CAIKGLAGDEQFF TGTGCCATCAAGGGACTAGCGGGAGATGAGCAGTTCTTC
14 TRBJ2-5 NA TRBV9 few CASSQGGAWETQYF TGTGCCAGCAGTCAGGGGGGCGCGTGGGAGACCCAGTACTTC
13 TRBJ2-5 NA TRBV25-1 NA CASSFMVEETQYF TGTGCCAGCAGCTTTATGGTGGAAGAGACCCAGTACTTC
15 TRBJ2-7 TRBD2 TRBV15 many CATSRDVGTTYEQYF TGTGCCACCAGCAGAGATGTAGGGACTACCTACGAGCAGTACTTC
14 TRBJ2-7 NA TRBV7-2 few CASSLAGQTYEQYF TGTGCCAGCAGCTTAGCGGGCCAGACCTACGAGCAGTACTTC
16 TRBJ2-1 TRBD2 TRBV7-9 many CASSSGFRGGYNEQFF TGTGCCAGCAGCTCCGGGTTCCGGGGGGGATACAATGAGCAGTTCTTC
14 TRBJ2-1 NA TRBV5-5 NA CASSLRGQNNEQFF TGTGCCAGCAGCCTACGCGGACAGAACAATGAGCAGTTCTTC
15 TRBJ1-1 NA TRBV4-3 few CASSQDRFASTEAFF TGCGCCAGCAGCCAAGATCGATTTGCGAGCACTGAAGCTTTCTTT
17 TRBJ2-1 NA TRBV4-2 NA CASSQDPTRSSYNEQFF TGTGCCAGCAGCCAAGATCCCACTCGTAGCTCCTACAATGAGCAGTTCTTC
15 TRBJ2-5 TRBD2 TRBV10-2 NA CASSERRGGGETQYF TGCGCCAGCAGTGAGCGTCGGGGGGGCGGTGAGACCCAGTACTTC
14 TRBJ1-2 TRBD1 TRBV28 NA CASSLWDRTYGYTF TGTGCCAGCAGTTTATGGGACAGGACCTATGGCTACACCTTC
13 TRBJ2-5 NA TRBV14 few CASSHGPLGTQYF TGTGCCAGCAGCCATGGACCCTTGGGGACCCAGTACTTC
10 TRBJ2-5 NA TRBV29-1 NA CSVGLQTQYF TGCAGCGTTGGTTTACAGACCCAGTACTTC
14 TRBJ2-2 NA TRBV5-1 few CASRVLAKPGELFF TGCGCCAGCAGAGTTCTAGCGAAACCCGGGGAGCTGTTTTTT
14 TRBJ1-2 TRBD1 TRBV20-1 few CSASRTGGFYGYTF TGCAGTGCTAGTCGGACAGGGGGCTTCTATGGCTACACCTTC
14 TRBJ2-5 TRBD2 TRBV20-1 few CSAPAGGNQETQYF TGCAGTGCTCCGGCGGGGGGGAACCAAGAGACCCAGTACTTC